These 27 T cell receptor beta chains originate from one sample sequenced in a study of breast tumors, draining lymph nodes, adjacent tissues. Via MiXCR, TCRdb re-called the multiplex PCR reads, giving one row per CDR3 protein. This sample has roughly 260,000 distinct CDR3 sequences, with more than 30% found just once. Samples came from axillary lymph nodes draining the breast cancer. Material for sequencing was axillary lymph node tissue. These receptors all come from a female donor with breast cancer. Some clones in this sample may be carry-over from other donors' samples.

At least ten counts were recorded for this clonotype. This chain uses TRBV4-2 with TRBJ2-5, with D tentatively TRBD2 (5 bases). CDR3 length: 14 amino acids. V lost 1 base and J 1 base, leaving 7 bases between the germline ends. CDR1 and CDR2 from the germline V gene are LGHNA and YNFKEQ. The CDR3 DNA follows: TGTGCCAGCAGCCAAGGTCTAGCCCAAGAGACCCAGTACTTC. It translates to CASSQGLAQETQYF.

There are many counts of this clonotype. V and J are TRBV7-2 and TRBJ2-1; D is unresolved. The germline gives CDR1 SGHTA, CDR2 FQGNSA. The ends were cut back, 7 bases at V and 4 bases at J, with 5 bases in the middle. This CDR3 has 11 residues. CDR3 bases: TGTGCCAGCACCCGTTACAATGAGCAGTTCTTC. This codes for CASTRYNEQFF.

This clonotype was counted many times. Written as DNA, the CDR3 is TGTGCCAGCAGCCCAGGACTAGCGGGACCAGATACGCAGTATTTT. It specifies CASSPGLAGPDTQYF. V gene TRBV7-2 combines with J gene TRBJ2-3; TRBD2 agrees at 12 bases. Germline trimming cut 5 bases from V and 4 bases from J; bases unmatched to any gene: 4. The CDR3 totals 15 residues. Looked up from germline, CDR1 is SGHTA and CDR2 is FQGNSA.

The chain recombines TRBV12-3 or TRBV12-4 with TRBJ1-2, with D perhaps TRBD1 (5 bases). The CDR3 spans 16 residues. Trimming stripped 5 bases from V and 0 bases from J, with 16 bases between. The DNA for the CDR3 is TGTGCCAGCAGTCCACTTTGGGGGACGACTAACTATGGCTACACCTTC. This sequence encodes CASSPLWGTTNYGYTF.

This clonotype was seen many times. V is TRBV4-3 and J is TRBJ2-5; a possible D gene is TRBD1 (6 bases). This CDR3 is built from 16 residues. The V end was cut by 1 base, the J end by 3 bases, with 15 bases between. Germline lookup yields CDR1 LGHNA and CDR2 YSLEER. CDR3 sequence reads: CASSQGRTVGKETQYF. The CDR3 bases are TGCGCCAGCAGCCAAGGACGGACAGTGGGCAAAGAGACCCAGTACTTC.

The CDR3 sequence: CASSYLGGEETQYF. In nucleotides, the CDR3 is TGTGCCAGCAGTTACCTCGGGGGGGAGGAGACCCAGTACTTC. V gene TRBV6-2 or TRBV6-3 combines with J gene TRBJ2-5, with 8 nucleotides matching TRBD2. Germline values: CDR1 MNHEY, CDR2 SVGEGT. The ends lost 2 bases at V and 5 bases at J; junction bases unmatched: 4. The CDR3 totals 14 residues.

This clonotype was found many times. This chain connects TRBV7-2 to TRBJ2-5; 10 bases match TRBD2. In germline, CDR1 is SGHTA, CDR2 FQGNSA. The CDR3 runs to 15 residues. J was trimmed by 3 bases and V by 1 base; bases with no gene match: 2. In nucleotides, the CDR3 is TGTGCCAGCAGCTTAGACGGGACTAGCGAAGAGACCCAGTACTTC. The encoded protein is CASSLDGTSEETQYF.

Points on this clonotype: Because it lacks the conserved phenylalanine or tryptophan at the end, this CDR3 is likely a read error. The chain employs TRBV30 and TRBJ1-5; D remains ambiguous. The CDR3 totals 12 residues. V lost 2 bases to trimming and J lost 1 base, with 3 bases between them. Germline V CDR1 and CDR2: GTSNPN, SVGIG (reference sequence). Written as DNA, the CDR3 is TGTGCCTGGAGTCCGAGCAATCAGCCCCAGCATCTT. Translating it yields CAWSPSNQPQHL.

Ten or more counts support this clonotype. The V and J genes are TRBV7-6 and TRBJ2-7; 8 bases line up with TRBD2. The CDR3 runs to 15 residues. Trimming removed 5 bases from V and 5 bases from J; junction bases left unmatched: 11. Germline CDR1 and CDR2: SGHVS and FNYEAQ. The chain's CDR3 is CASSPQQREFDEQYF. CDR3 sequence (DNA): TGTGCCAGCAGCCCCCAGCAGCGGGAGTTCGACGAGCAGTACTTC.

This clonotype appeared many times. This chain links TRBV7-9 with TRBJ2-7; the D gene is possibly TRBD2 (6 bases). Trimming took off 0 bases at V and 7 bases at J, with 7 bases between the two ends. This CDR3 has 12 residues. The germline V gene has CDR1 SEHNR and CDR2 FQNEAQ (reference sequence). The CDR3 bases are TGTGCCAGCAGCTTAGCCGCGGGGGAGCAGTACTTC. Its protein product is CASSLAAGEQYF.

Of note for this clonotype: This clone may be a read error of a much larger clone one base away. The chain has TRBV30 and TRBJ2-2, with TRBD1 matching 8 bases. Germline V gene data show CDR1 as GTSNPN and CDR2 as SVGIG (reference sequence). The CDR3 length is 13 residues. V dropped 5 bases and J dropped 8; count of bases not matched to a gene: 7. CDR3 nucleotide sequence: TGTGCCTGGGGTGAGGACAGGGCTGGGGAGCTGTTTTTT. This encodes CAWGEDRAGELFF.

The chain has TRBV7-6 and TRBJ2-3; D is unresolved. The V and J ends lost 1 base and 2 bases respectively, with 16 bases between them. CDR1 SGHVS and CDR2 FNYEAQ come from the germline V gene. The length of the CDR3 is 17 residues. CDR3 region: CASSLVRSYGVTDTQYF. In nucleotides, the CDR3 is TGTGCCAGCAGCTTAGTGCGGTCGTATGGGGTCACAGATACGCAGTATTTT.

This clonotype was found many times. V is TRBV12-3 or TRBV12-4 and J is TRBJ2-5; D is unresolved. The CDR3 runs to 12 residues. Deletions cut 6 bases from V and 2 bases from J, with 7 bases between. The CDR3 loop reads CASSRTQETQYF. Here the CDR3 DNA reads TGTGCCAGCAGCCGTACTCAAGAGACCCAGTACTTC.

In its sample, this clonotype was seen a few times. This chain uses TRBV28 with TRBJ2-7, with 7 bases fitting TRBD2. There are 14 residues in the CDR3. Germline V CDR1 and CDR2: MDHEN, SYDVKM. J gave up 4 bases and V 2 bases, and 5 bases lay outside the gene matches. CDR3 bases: TGTGCCAGCAGTTTAGCGGGAGAGGCTTACGAGCAGTACTTC. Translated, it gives CASSLAGEAYEQYF.

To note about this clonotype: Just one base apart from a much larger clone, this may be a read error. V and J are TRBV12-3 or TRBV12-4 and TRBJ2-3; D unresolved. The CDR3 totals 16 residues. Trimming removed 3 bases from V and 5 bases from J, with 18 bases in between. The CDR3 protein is CASSFSIPLGIDTQYF. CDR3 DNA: TGTGCCAGCAGTTTTAGCATTCCCCTCGGAATAGATACGCAGTATTTT.

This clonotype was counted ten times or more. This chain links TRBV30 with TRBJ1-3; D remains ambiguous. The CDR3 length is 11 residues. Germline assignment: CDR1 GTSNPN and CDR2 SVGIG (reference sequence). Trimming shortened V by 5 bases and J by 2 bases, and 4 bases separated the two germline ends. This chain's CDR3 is CAWGAGNTIYF. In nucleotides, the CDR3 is TGTGCCTGGGGCGCTGGAAACACCATATATTTT.

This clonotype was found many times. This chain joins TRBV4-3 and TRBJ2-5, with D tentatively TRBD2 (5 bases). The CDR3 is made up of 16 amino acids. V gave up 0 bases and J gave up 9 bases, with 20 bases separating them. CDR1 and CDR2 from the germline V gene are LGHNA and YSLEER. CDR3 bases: TGCGCCAGCAGCCAAGAGAGTACCTCATCGAGGGATCCCCAGTACTTC. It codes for CASSQESTSSRDPQYF.

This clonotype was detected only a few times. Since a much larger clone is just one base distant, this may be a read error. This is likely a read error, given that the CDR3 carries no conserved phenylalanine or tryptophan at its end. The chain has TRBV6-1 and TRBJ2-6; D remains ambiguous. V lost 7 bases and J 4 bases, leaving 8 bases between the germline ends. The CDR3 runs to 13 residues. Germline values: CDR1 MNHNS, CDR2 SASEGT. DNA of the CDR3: TGTGCCAGCACTCCCACCGGGGCCAACGTCCTGACTCTC. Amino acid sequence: CASTPTGANVLTL.

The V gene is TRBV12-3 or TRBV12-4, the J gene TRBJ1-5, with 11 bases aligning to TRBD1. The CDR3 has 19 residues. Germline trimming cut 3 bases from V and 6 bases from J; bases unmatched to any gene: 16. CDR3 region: CASSFRLGDRGNGIQPQHF. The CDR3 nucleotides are TGTGCCAGCAGTTTTAGGCTAGGGGACAGGGGGAATGGTATTCAGCCCCAGCATTTT.

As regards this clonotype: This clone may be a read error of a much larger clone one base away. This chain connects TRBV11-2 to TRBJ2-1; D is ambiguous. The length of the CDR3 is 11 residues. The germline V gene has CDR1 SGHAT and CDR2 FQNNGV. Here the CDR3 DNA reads TGTACCAGCAGCTTGGACGAAGAGCAGTTCTTC. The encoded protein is CTSSLDEEQFF.

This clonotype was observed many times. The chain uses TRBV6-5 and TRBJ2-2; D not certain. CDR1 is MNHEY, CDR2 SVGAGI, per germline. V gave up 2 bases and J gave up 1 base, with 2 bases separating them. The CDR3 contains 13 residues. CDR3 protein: CASSYVNTGELFF. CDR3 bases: TGTGCCAGCAGTTACGTGAACACCGGGGAGCTGTTTTTT.

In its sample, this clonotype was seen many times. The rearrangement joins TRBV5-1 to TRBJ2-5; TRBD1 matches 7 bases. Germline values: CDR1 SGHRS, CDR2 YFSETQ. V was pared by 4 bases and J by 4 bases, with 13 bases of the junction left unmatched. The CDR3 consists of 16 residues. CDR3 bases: TGCGCCAGCAGCCCTGGCATGACAGGGTATGGAGAGACCCAGTACTTC. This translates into CASSPGMTGYGETQYF.

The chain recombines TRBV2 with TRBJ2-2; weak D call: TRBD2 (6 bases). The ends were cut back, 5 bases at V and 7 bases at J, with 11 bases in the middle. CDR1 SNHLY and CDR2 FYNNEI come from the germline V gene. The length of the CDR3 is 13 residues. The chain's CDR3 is CASSFGGVGELFF. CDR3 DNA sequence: TGTGCCAGCAGTTTTGGCGGGGTCGGGGAGCTGTTTTTT.

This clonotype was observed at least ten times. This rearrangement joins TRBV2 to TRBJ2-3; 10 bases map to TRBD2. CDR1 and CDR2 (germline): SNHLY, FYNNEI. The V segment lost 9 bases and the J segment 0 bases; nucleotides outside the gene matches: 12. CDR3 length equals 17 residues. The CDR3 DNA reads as TGTGCCAGACCCCGACTAGCGGGTTCGCGAAGCACAGATACGCAGTATTTT. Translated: CARPRLAGSRSTDTQYF.

In DNA form, the CDR3 reads TGTGCCAGCAGCCAACCGGGACTAGCGGGATACAATGAGCAGTTCTTC. Amino acid sequence: CASSQPGLAGYNEQFF. The rearrangement joins TRBV7-2 to TRBJ2-1; 13 bases map to TRBD2. The length of the CDR3 is 16 residues. Germline values: CDR1 SGHTA, CDR2 FQGNSA. With 5 bases clipped from V and 4 bases from J, the junction kept 5 bases outside the gene matches.

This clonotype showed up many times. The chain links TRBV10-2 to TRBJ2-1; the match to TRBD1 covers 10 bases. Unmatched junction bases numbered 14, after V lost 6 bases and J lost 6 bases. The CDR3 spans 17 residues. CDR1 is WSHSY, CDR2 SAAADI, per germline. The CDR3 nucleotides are TGCGCCAGCAGCGCCTTAGTGAGGGACAGGGGAGGCAATGAGCAGTTCTTC. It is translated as CASSALVRDRGGNEQFF.

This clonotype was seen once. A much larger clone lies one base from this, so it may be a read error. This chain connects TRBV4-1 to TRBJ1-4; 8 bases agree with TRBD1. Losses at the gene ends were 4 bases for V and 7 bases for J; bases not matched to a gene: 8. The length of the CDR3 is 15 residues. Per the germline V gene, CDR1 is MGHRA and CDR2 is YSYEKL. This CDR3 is CASSRVQGVAEKLFF. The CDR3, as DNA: TGCGCCAGCAGCCGAGTACAGGGGGTGGCTGAAAAACTGTTTTTT.